This is a list of T cell receptor beta chains from one sample in a study of T cells in Graves' hyperthyroidism and ophthalmopathy. TCRdb reprocessed the multiplex PCR reads with MiXCR, giving one entry per CDR3 protein. This sample carries hundreds of thousands of distinct CDR3 sequences, around 20% of them seen once, and the ten largest clones take 15% to 20%. Material: blood. These TCRs come from a woman aged 50 to 60 with Graves' hyperthyroidism that later progressed to Graves' ophthalmopathy. The CDR3 runs from the conserved cysteine through the conserved F or W.

V gene | CDR3 protein
TRBV12-3/TRBV12-4 | CASSLIGNEQFF
TRBV20-1 | CSAQMTGSYEQYF
TRBV7-9 | CASSFTRDRVSYEQYF
TRBV2 | CASSGPNSGNTIYF
TRBV18 | CASSPYDREANEQFF
TRBV14 | CASSPTRGQGTDTQYF
TRBV29-1 | CSVTANTEAFF
TRBV12-3/TRBV12-4 | CASSSPGDTQYF
TRBV6-1 | CASSRMSRGIGNEQFF
TRBV5-1 | CASSLATGTGNTEAFF
TRBV4-1 | CASSQVANEGQPQHF
TRBV18 | CASSPRQGVTDTQYF
TRBV5-6 | CASSLDPNQPQHF